This T cell receptor beta chain was captured by sequencing in a study of cytomegalovirus exposure and HLA in healthy donors. Study as a whole: Tens of millions of unique TCRs, all from HLA-typed donors, were included in an early release of the data. Study-level results: Most TCR sequences were rare, but some public TCRs occurred in many donors.

13 Jbeta primers and 60 Vbeta primers were used for the PCR. TCRdb's copy holds only in-frame clones and misses some; the assay was immunoSEQ multiplex PCR. The repertoire holds approximately 44,000 clones, with around 64% as singletons. A word on this clone: Its antigen is still unknown.

V was clipped by 0 bases and J by 4 bases, with 5 bases between them. Germline loops: CDR1 SGHRS, CDR2 YFSETQ. This CDR3 has 13 amino acids. This receptor was identified in a human donor in good health. Sequencing was carried out using PBMCs. This chain links TRBV5-1 with TRBJ1-3; unclear D gene. CDR3 amino acids: CASSLAGGNTIYF. The CDR3 bases are TGCGCCAGCAGCTTGGCGGGGGGAAACACCATATATTTT.